This TCR beta chain was retrieved from a study of graft-versus-host responses after intestinal transplantation. The CDR3 is 15 residues long. Germline V lookup: CDR1 SGDLS, CDR2 YYNGEE. V was clipped by 3 bases and J by 5 bases, with 17 bases between them. Sequencing used immunoSEQ multiplex PCR; TCRdb keeps in-frame clones, though not all of them. The profile shows over 65,000 clones, around 90% of them singletons. Broader study findings: GvH clone levels peaked in circulation, and this peak was associated with early post-transplant HvG declines.

About this clone: Its antigen is not known.

The source is a human donor who was the organ donor for an intestinal transplant. The sequencing here drew on unstimulated CD8+ T cells sorted from spleen or lymph node cells, taken before transplant. The J gene is TRBJ1-2, the V gene TRBV9; D is possibly TRBD1 (6 bases). CDR3 loop: CASSAGRGQVYGYTF. CDR3 nucleotide sequence: TGTGCCAGCAGCGCTGGGCGGGGGCAGGTTTATGGCTACACCTTC.